This passage covers 19 T cell receptor beta chains from one sample sequenced in a study of T cells in Graves' hyperthyroidism and ophthalmopathy. Amplified TCR beta CDR3 regions came from RNA transcripts. The HTBI primer set served for first-round RT-PCR of the TCR CDR3. TCRdb independently ran MiXCR on the multiplex PCR reads; one entry per CDR3 protein. The sample has about 640,000 distinct CDR3 sequences; about a fifth are singletons. The sample was blood. The source of these receptors is a man younger than 45 with Graves' ophthalmopathy.

This clonotype was seen at least ten times. The chain is built from TRBV11-2 and TRBJ1-1; D is uncertain. CDR3 length: 14 residues. The V gene's germline CDR1 is SGHAT and CDR2 FQNNGV. The V gene lost 3 bases and the J gene lost 1 base, with 9 bases spanning the gap. The CDR3 sequence is CASSFFAANTEAFF. In DNA form, the CDR3 reads TGTGCCAGCAGCTTCTTTGCAGCGAACACTGAAGCTTTCTTT.

DNA for the CDR3: TGCAGTGCAGCCCGGACTAGCGCAACCTACGAGCAGTACTTC. Protein product: CSAARTSATYEQYF. The rearrangement uses TRBV20-1 and TRBJ2-7; TRBD2 matches 9 bases. Germline CDR1 is DFQATT and CDR2 is SNEGSKA (reference sequence). J lost 2 bases, V lost 6 bases, and 8 bases had no gene match. The CDR3 sequence is 14 residues long.

This CDR3 is CASSPGQGAGNQPQHF. The DNA of the CDR3 is TGTGCCAGCAGTCCTGGACAGGGGGCGGGAAATCAGCCCCAGCATTTT. J is TRBJ1-5 and V is TRBV27; 11 bases are shared with TRBD1. The length of the CDR3 is 16 residues. The V and J ends lost 5 bases and 4 bases, in that order; junction bases with no gene match: 7. Germline CDR1 MNHEY, CDR2 SMNVEV (reference sequence).

V is TRBV29-1 and J is TRBJ2-3, with TRBD2 as a possible D gene (6 bases). V shed 6 bases and J shed 2 bases, with 15 bases lying between them. This CDR3 comprises 14 residues. Germline lookup yields CDR1 SQVTM and CDR2 ANQGSEA. The CDR3 loop is CSVTGGRITDTQYF. CDR3 DNA: TGCAGCGTGACTGGTGGGAGGATCACAGATACGCAGTATTTT.

This clonotype was counted a few times. This chain links TRBV5-6 with TRBJ2-5, with no clear D. Per germline, CDR1 SGHDT and CDR2 YYEEEE. This CDR3 has 15 residues. V was clipped by 4 bases and J by 0 bases, with 13 bases between them. The CDR3 loop reads CASSPPLRNQETQYF. The CDR3 DNA reads as TGTGCCAGCAGCCCCCCTTTGCGGAACCAAGAGACCCAGTACTTC.

The sample holds many counts of this clonotype. The gene calls are TRBV3-1 and TRBJ1-2, with 7 bases lining up with TRBD1. CDR1 is LGHDT, CDR2 YNNKEL, per germline (reference sequence). Trimming at V came to 1 base and at J to 3 bases, leaving 2 bases not matched to a gene. The CDR3 is made up of 14 amino acids. The CDR3 sequence: CASSQGDSDYGYTF. The CDR3 region has the DNA TGTGCCAGCAGCCAAGGGGACAGTGACTATGGCTACACCTTC.

This clonotype has more than one count but fewer than ten. The rearrangement uses TRBV28 and TRBJ1-6, with D possibly TRBD1 on 6 matching bases. The germline V gene encodes CDR1 MDHEN and CDR2 SYDVKM. This CDR3 is 15 amino acids long. Deletions cut 8 bases from V and 4 bases from J, with 15 bases between. The CDR3 is CASLTQGTYNSPLHF. CDR3 coding DNA: TGTGCCAGCCTGACACAGGGAACGTATAATTCACCCCTCCACTTT.

The chain combines TRBV5-1 with TRBJ2-1; D is unclear. V was clipped by 7 bases and J by 15 bases, with 8 bases between them. The CDR3 contains 8 residues. In germline, CDR1 is SGHRS, CDR2 YFSETQ. Here the CDR3 reads CASPSLFF. CDR3 nucleotide sequence: TGCGCCAGCCCGAGCTTGTTCTTC.

V is TRBV6-2 or TRBV6-3 and J is TRBJ1-2; D not resolved. V lost 2 bases to trimming and J lost 4 bases, with 14 bases between them. The CDR3 sequence is 15 residues long. Germline V lookup: CDR1 MNHEY, CDR2 SVGEGT. The CDR3 loop is CASSYIGLRSYGYTF. CDR3 sequence (DNA): TGTGCCAGCAGTTACATTGGCCTCAGGAGCTATGGCTACACCTTC.

This clonotype was counted only a few times. This chain links TRBV28 with TRBJ2-6; 9 positions agree with TRBD1. The trim removed 1 base at V and 0 bases at J, leaving 7 bases unmatched. CDR1 and CDR2 from the germline V gene are MDHEN and SYDVKM. The CDR3 is 19 amino acids. The CDR3 sequence is CASSLLAGTGTSGANVLTF. The CDR3 DNA is TGTGCCAGCAGTTTATTGGCCGGGACAGGGACCTCTGGGGCCAACGTCCTGACTTTC.

This clonotype came up many times. The chain employs TRBV7-9 and TRBJ2-1, with a possible D match to TRBD2 (6 bases). This CDR3 has 16 residues. The germline V gene has CDR1 SEHNR and CDR2 FQNEAQ (reference sequence). V gave up 5 bases and J gave up 7 bases, with 21 bases separating them. Here the CDR3 DNA reads TGTGCCAGCAGCCACCCGACGGGAGTAGGGTTGAATGAGCAGTTCTTC. Translated: CASSHPTGVGLNEQFF.

This clonotype was detected a few times. The rearrangement links TRBV10-3 to TRBJ1-2; 10 bases align to TRBD1. V lost 7 bases, J lost 8 bases, and 4 bases stayed unmatched. Germline CDR1 ENHRY, CDR2 SYGVKD. The CDR3 length is 12 residues. The CDR3 coding sequence is TGTGCCATCACCGGGACAGGGGAGGGCTACACCTTC. Its translation: CAITGTGEGYTF.

This clonotype was seen repeatedly, ten times or more. In nucleotides, the CDR3 is TGCGCCAGCAGCCAACTAGCGGGAGTAACCTACGAGCAGTACTTC. It encodes CASSQLAGVTYEQYF. V and J are TRBV4-1 and TRBJ2-7, with 10 bases identical to TRBD2. The CDR3 covers 15 residues. Looked up from germline, CDR1 is MGHRA and CDR2 is YSYEKL. The J segment lost 2 bases and the V segment lost 2 bases, leaving 3 bases of the junction unmatched.

This clonotype was seen ten or more times. The chain is built from TRBV28 and TRBJ1-1; the D gene is possibly TRBD1 (5 bases). Trimming left V 8 bases short and J 4 bases short, with 14 bases between. Germline CDR1 reads MDHEN; CDR2 reads SYDVKM. This CDR3 has 13 amino acids. For the CDR3, the DNA is TGTGCCAGCTGGGGAGTTGGGGGCACTGAAGCTTTCTTT. The encoded protein is CASWGVGGTEAFF.

This clonotype occurred many times. The J gene is TRBJ1-1, the V gene TRBV11-2, with D tentatively TRBD1 (5 bases). Germline V lookup: CDR1 SGHAT, CDR2 FQNNGV. V lost 6 bases and J lost 0, with 11 bases in between. The CDR3 has 14 amino acids. The CDR3 protein is CASRPTVLNTEAFF. The CDR3 DNA reads TGTGCCAGCAGGCCGACAGTCCTGAACACTGAAGCTTTCTTT.

In its sample, this clonotype was seen a few times. The rearrangement joins TRBV5-6 to TRBJ1-5, with D perhaps TRBD1 (5 bases). CDR3 length: 14 residues. CDR1 is SGHDT and CDR2 is YYEEEE in the germline V gene. Trimming pared 4 bases from V and 5 bases from J, leaving 13 bases between. The CDR3 loop reads CASSTRVSDQPQHF. The DNA of the CDR3 is TGTGCCAGCAGCACCAGGGTTTCGGATCAGCCCCAGCATTTT. The full variable domain, completed using reference TRBV5-6 and TRBJ1-5, is DAGVTQSPTHLIKTRGQQVTLRCSPKSGHDTVSWYQQALGQGPQFIFQYYEEEERQRGNFPDRFSGHQFPNYSSELNVNALLLGDSALYLCASSTRVSDQPQHFGDGTRLSIL.

This clonotype was picked up a small number of times. This rearrangement joins TRBV29-1 to TRBJ2-5; perhaps TRBD2 as D (6 bases). V gave up 3 bases and J gave up 1 base, with 21 bases separating them. The CDR3 spans 17 residues. CDR1 SQVTM and CDR2 ANQGSEA come from the germline V gene. The chain's CDR3 is CSVEERAGLRVQETQYF. CDR3 nucleotide sequence: TGCAGCGTTGAGGAGCGGGCGGGCCTACGGGTCCAAGAGACCCAGTACTTC.

The sample holds a few counts of this clonotype. This chain connects TRBV12-3 or TRBV12-4 to TRBJ2-1, with 11 bases that match TRBD2. The CDR3 is made up of 16 amino acids. After removal of 1 base from V and 9 bases from J, the junction contained 8 bases not matched to a gene. CDR3 bases: TGTGCCAGCAGTTTAGTAGCGGGAGGGCCTTTCAGTGAGCAGTTCTTC. It translates to CASSLVAGGPFSEQFF.

In nucleotides, the CDR3 is TGCAGTGCTAATACAGGGAGGGGGCATCAGCCCCAGCATTTT. It yields the protein CSANTGRGHQPQHF. J is TRBJ1-5 and V is TRBV20-1; 7 bases match TRBD1. The CDR3 totals 14 residues. Germline V CDR1 and CDR2: DFQATT, SNEGSKA (reference sequence). The V segment lost 4 bases and the J segment 5 bases; nucleotides outside the gene matches: 8.